The 22 T cell receptor beta chains listed next were all sequenced from one sample in a study of blood T cell repertoires in COVID-19. The data were produced by immunoSEQ multiplex PCR, yet TCRdb's version contains in-frame clones alone and is incomplete. This sample has 50,000 to 70,000 clones, with around 82% found just once. Source material: peripheral blood. These receptors came from a man at least 80 years old with COVID-19, enrolled during active disease.

This clone is a singleton in its sample. This chain uses TRBV7-2 with TRBJ2-5, with D uncertain. Trimming removed 3 bases at V and 5 bases at J, with 10 bases between. Germline V gives CDR1 SGHTA, CDR2 FQGNSA. This CDR3 spans 13 amino acids. CDR3 sequence (DNA): TGTGCCAGCAGCTTTCGCGGTTGGGAGACCCAGTACTTC. Its protein product is CASSFRGWETQYF.

This chain joins TRBV24-1 and TRBJ2-6; TRBD1 matches at 8 bases. Germline loops: CDR1 KGHDR, CDR2 SFDVKD. V lost 2 bases, J lost 4 bases, and 3 bases stayed unmatched. The CDR3 totals 16 residues. CDR3 DNA: TGTGCCACCAGTGATTGGACAGGGCCCGGGGCCAACGTCCTGACTTTC. Its translation: CATSDWTGPGANVLTF.

The V gene is TRBV28, the J gene TRBJ1-5; the match to TRBD1 covers 7 bases. V was clipped by 3 bases and J by 8 bases; unmatched bases: 10. CDR3 length: 15 residues. Germline V gives CDR1 MDHEN, CDR2 SYDVKM. The CDR3 loop reads CASSFPTGEGKPQHF. The CDR3 nucleotides are TGTGCCAGCAGTTTCCCAACAGGGGAAGGGAAGCCCCAGCATTTT.

This clone was counted a few times. This chain connects TRBV2 to TRBJ1-3, with no clear D. Trimming removed 1 base at V and 0 bases at J, with 7 bases between. CDR3 length: 15 residues. Germline-derived CDR1 and CDR2 are SNHLY and FYNNEI. Here the CDR3 reads CASSEGYYSGNTIYF. CDR3 sequence (DNA): TGTGCCAGCAGTGAAGGGTACTACTCTGGAAACACCATATATTTT.

The chain uses TRBV29-1 and TRBJ1-5, with D uncertain. V lost 4 bases, J lost 0 bases, and 13 bases lay in between. Germline V gene lookup returns CDR1 SQVTM and CDR2 ANQGSEA. CDR3 length: 15 residues. The DNA for the CDR3 is TGCAGCGTTGGGGAGACGGGCTATAGCAATCAGCCCCAGCATTTT. This encodes CSVGETGYSNQPQHF.

This chain connects TRBV19 to TRBJ2-5; 8 bases agree with TRBD2. V lost 1 base to trimming and J lost 6 bases; unmatched junction nucleotides: 7. Germline assignment: CDR1 LNHDA and CDR2 SQIVND (reference sequence). The CDR3 contains 15 residues. The CDR3 spells CASSIGMSGGKTQYF. The CDR3 DNA reads as TGTGCCAGTAGTATAGGAATGAGCGGGGGTAAGACCCAGTACTTC.

V usage is TRBV5-5 and J usage is TRBJ1-5; D is uncertain. The V end lost 0 bases, the J end lost 7 bases, and 11 bases lay between the germline ends. Per germline, CDR1 SGHKS and CDR2 YYEKEE (reference sequence). CDR3 length: 14 residues. Here the CDR3 DNA reads TGTGCCAGCAGCTTGGAGTCAGGTGAACAGCCCCAGCATTTT. Residues: CASSLESGEQPQHF.

The rearrangement links TRBV6-5 to TRBJ1-2; 7 bases are a match to TRBD1. The V segment lost 6 bases and the J segment 4 bases; nucleotides outside the gene matches: 8. CDR3 size: 14 residues. From germline, CDR1 is MNHEY and CDR2 SVGAGI. Here the CDR3 DNA reads TGTGCCAGCAGCCCGCGAAGGGACAGCTATGGCTACACCTTC. Its translation is CASSPRRDSYGYTF.

This chain joins TRBV5-5 and TRBJ1-4, with D unclear. The CDR3 runs to 14 residues. CDR1 is SGHKS and CDR2 is YYEKEE in the germline V gene (reference sequence). Trimming pared 3 bases from V and 0 bases from J, leaving 6 bases between. The CDR3 protein is CASSSEATNEKLFF. CDR3 DNA: TGTGCCAGCAGCTCCGAGGCAACTAATGAAAAACTGTTTTTT.

J is TRBJ1-5 and V is TRBV28, with 7 bases identical to TRBD1. This CDR3 region has 13 residues. The V gene end was trimmed by 7 bases and the J gene end by 2 bases; junction bases not matched to a gene: 2. In germline, CDR1 is MDHEN, CDR2 SYDVKM. The CDR3 DNA sequence: TGTGCCAGCAAAGGGGGCGGCAATCAGCCCCAGCATTTT. This gives the protein CASKGGGNQPQHF.

The chain is built from TRBV3-1 (or the pseudogene TRBV3-2) and TRBJ2-7; 10 bases line up with TRBD2. This CDR3 has 15 amino acids. After removal of 5 bases from V and 5 bases from J, the junction contained 9 bases not matched to a gene. Germline V CDR1 and CDR2: LGHDT, YNNKEL (reference sequence). CDR3: CASSFRLAGGDEQYF. CDR3 sequence (DNA): TGTGCCAGCAGCTTTCGTTTAGCGGGGGGAGACGAGCAGTACTTC.

V and J are TRBV6-5 and TRBJ1-1; D remains unclear. The germline V and J ends were trimmed by 0 bases and 1 base, with 6 bases remaining between them. CDR3 length equals 14 residues. Germline V gives CDR1 MNHEY, CDR2 SVGAGI. CDR3 sequence: CASSYSTPNTEAFF. Written as DNA, the CDR3 is TGTGCCAGCAGTTACTCAACACCGAACACTGAAGCTTTCTTT.

The chain's CDR3 is CASSRNQGTGELFF. CDR3 coding DNA: TGTGCCAGCAGCCGAAATCAGGGAACCGGGGAGCTGTTTTTT. This chain links TRBV11-2 with TRBJ2-2, with D tentatively TRBD1 (5 bases). CDR1 SGHAT and CDR2 FQNNGV come from the germline V gene. Trimming pared 5 bases from V and 5 bases from J, leaving 12 bases between. The CDR3 has 14 residues.

The rearrangement uses TRBV7-2 and TRBJ2-1; TRBD2 might be the D (6 bases). This CDR3 is 14 amino acids long. V lost 8 bases to trimming and J lost 7 bases, with 18 bases between them. Looked up from germline, CDR1 is SGHTA and CDR2 is FQGNSA. Here the CDR3 reads CASSGGLGKNEQFF. In DNA, the CDR3 is TGTGCCAGCTCCGGAGGGTTAGGGAAGAATGAGCAGTTCTTC.

This clone has a single count. This chain links TRBV19 with TRBJ2-2, with 8 bases that match TRBD1. This CDR3 has 15 amino acids. Trimming at V came to 5 bases and at J to 4 bases, leaving 6 bases not matched to a gene. CDR1 and CDR2 from the germline V gene are LNHDA and SQIVND (reference sequence). The CDR3 region has the DNA TGTGCCAGTAGTCCGGGACAGGTCCCCACCGGGGAGCTGTTTTTT. Protein: CASSPGQVPTGELFF.

This chain joins TRBV5-1 and TRBJ1-6, with 8 bases that match TRBD1. This CDR3 contains 15 residues. Trimming cost V 5 bases and J 7 bases; bases outside gene matches: 8. The V gene's germline CDR1 is SGHRS and CDR2 YFSETQ. Written as DNA, the CDR3 is TGCGCCAGCAGAGGGCAGGGGGCTCAGAATTCACCCCTCCACTTT. Encoded protein: CASRGQGAQNSPLHF. Based on the CDR3 plus reference TRBV5-1 and TRBJ1-6, the full variable domain is KAGVTQTPRYLIKTRGQQVTLSCSPISGHRSVSWYQQTPGQGLQFLFEYFSETQRNKGNFPGRFSGRQFSNSRSEMNVSTLELGDSALYLCASRGQGAQNSPLHFGNGTRLTVT.

Comment on this clone: Other nucleotide sequences in the sample specify the same CDR3. This sequence joins TRBV4-1 and TRBJ1-5; 9 nucleotides match TRBD1. CDR3 length: 16 amino acids. Looked up from germline, CDR1 is MGHRA and CDR2 is YSYEKL. V lost 0 bases and J lost 4; bases outside the gene matches: 4. This CDR3 reads CASSQEGTGRNQPQHF. The CDR3 DNA reads TGCGCCAGCAGCCAAGAGGGGACAGGGAGGAATCAGCCCCAGCATTTT.

The V gene is TRBV2, the J gene TRBJ2-2, with D possibly TRBD1 on 6 matching bases. This CDR3 is built from 13 residues. Trimming left V 1 base short and J 6 bases short, with 6 bases between. Looked up from germline, CDR1 is SNHLY and CDR2 is FYNNEI. For the CDR3, the DNA is TGTGCCAGCAGTGAAGAGGGGGCCGGGGAGCTGTTTTTT. This sequence encodes CASSEEGAGELFF.

On this clone itself: The junction and the germline gene differ at one end; a read error may be behind it. The sample carries other DNA sequences with the same CDR3. The rearrangement links TRBV5-8 to TRBJ1-1; D is ambiguous. CDR3 length equals 12 residues. CDR1 is SGHTS and CDR2 is YDEGEE in the germline V gene. The CDR3 loop reads CASSLDGLEAFF. DNA for the CDR3: TGTGCCAGCAGCTTGGATGGGCTTGAAGCCTTCTTT.

J is TRBJ2-1 and V is TRBV29-1, with D perhaps matching TRBD2 (6 bases). V was shortened by 4 bases and J by 0 bases, with 13 bases between the two germline ends. The germline gives CDR1 SQVTM, CDR2 ANQGSEA. The CDR3 covers 15 residues. The CDR3 loop is CSVAGTGSSYNEQFF. The CDR3 DNA reads as TGCAGCGTTGCAGGGACTGGGAGCTCCTACAATGAGCAGTTCTTC.

The chain links TRBV7-8 to TRBJ1-4; possibly TRBD1 for D (5 bases). The ends were cut back, 4 bases at V and 4 bases at J, with 13 bases in the middle. The length of the CDR3 is 15 residues. Germline V CDR1 and CDR2: SGHVS, FQNEAQ. The CDR3 coding sequence is TGTGCCAGCAGCTCGGCGGGGCCCCTTAATGAAAAACTGTTTTTT. It encodes CASSSAGPLNEKLFF.

The genes are TRBV19 and TRBJ1-5; D is uncertain. The CDR3 spans 14 residues. From germline, CDR1 is LNHDA and CDR2 SQIVND (reference sequence). With 7 bases removed from V and 1 base from J, the gap between germline ends came to 11 bases. CDR3 loop: CASTPVNSNQPQHF. The CDR3 bases are TGTGCCAGTACCCCGGTGAACAGCAATCAGCCCCAGCATTTT. The variable domain in full, with the rest retrieved from reference TRBV19 and TRBJ1-5, is DGGITQSPKYLFRKEGQNVTLSCEQNLNHDAMYWYRQDPGQGLRLIYYSQIVNDFQKGDIAEGYSVSREKKESFPLTVTSAQKNPTAFYLCASTPVNSNQPQHFGDGTRLSIL.